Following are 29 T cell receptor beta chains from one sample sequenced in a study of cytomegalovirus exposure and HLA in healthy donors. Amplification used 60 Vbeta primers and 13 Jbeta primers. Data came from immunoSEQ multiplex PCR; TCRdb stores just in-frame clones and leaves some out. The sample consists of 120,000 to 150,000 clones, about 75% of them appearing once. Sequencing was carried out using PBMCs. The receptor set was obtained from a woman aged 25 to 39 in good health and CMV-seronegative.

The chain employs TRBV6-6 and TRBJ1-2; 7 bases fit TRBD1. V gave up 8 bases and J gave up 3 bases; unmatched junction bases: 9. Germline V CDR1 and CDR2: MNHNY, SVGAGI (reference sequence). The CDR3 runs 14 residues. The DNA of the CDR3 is TGTGCCAGCGTCGACTCAGGGACAGACTATGGCTACACCTTC. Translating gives CASVDSGTDYGYTF.

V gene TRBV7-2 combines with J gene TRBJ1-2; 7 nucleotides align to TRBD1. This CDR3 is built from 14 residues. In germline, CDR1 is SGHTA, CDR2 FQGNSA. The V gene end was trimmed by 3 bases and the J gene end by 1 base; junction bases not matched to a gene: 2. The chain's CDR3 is CASSFRDSNYGYTF. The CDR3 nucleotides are TGTGCCAGCAGCTTTAGGGACAGTAACTATGGCTACACCTTC.

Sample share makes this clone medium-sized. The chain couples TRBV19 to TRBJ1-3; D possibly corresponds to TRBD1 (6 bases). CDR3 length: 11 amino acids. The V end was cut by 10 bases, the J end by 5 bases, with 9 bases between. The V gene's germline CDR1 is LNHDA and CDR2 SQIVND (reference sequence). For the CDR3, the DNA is TGTGCCACAACAGGGAGAAACACCATATATTTT. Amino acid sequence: CATTGRNTIYF.

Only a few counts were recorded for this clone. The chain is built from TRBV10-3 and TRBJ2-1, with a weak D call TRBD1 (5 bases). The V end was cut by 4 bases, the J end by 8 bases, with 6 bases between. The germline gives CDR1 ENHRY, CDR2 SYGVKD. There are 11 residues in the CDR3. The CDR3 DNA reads TGTGCCATCAGTGCCAGGGATGAGCAGTTCTTC. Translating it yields CAISARDEQFF.

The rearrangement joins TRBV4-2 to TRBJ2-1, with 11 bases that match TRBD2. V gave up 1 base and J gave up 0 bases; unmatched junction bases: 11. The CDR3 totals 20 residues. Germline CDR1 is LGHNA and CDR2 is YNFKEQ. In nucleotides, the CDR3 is TGTGCCAGCAGCCAAGTGGGGGGGACTAGCGGAGGGAACTCCTACAATGAGCAGTTCTTC. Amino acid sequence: CASSQVGGTSGGNSYNEQFF.

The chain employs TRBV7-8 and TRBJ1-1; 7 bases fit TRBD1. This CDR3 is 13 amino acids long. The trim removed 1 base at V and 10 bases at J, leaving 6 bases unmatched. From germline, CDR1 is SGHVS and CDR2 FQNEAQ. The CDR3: CASSLDTGAGAFF. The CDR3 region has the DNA TGTGCCAGCAGCTTAGATACAGGGGCGGGAGCTTTCTTT.

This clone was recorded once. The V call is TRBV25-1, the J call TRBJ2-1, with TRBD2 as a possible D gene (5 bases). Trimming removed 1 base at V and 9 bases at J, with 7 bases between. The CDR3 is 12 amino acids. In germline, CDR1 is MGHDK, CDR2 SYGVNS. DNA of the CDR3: TGTGCCAGCAGTGAATGGACTGGTGAGCAGTTCTTC. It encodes CASSEWTGEQFF.

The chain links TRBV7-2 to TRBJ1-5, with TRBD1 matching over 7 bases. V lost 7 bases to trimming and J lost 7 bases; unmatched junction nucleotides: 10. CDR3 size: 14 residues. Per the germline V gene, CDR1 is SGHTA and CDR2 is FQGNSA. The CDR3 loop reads CASNYNRGEQPQHF. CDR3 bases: TGTGCCAGCAACTATAACAGGGGAGAGCAGCCCCAGCATTTT.

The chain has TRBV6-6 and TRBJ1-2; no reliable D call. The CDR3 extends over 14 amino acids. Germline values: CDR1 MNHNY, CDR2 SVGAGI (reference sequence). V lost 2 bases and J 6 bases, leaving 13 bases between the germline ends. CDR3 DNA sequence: TGTGCCAGCAGTTACGAGGGAGGGTTCGATGGCTACACCTTC. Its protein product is CASSYEGGFDGYTF.

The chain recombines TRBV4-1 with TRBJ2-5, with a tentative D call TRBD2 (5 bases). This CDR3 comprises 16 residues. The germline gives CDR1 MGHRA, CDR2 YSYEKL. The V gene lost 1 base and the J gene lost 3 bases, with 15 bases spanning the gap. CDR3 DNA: TGCGCCAGCAGCCAAGGGCGCGGGTTGGGAGAAGAGACCCAGTACTTC. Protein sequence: CASSQGRGLGEETQYF.

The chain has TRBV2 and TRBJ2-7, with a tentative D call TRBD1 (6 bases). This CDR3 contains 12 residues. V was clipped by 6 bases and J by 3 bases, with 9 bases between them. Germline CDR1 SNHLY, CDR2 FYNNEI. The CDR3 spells CASRDSFYEQYF. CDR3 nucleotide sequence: TGTGCCAGCAGGGACAGTTTCTACGAGCAGTACTTC.

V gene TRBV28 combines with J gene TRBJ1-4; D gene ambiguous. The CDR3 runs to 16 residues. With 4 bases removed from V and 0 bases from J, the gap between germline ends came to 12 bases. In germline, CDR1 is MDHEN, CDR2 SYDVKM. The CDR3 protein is CASSSPGSATNEKLFF. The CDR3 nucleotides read TGTGCCAGCAGTTCCCCGGGGTCTGCAACTAATGAAAAACTGTTTTTT. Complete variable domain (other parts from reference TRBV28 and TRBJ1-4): DVKVTQSSRYLVKRTGEKVFLECVQDMDHENMFWYRQDPGLGLRLIYFSYDVKMKEKGDIPEGYSVSREKKERFSLILESASTNQTSMYLCASSSPGSATNEKLFFGSGTQLSVL.

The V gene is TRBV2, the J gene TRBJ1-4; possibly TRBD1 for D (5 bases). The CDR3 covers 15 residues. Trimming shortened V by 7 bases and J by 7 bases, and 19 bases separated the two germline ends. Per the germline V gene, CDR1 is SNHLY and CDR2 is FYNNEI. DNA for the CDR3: TGTGCCAGCATACCTCTTAGGGGTTTTGGTGAAAAACTGTTTTTT. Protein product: CASIPLRGFGEKLFF.

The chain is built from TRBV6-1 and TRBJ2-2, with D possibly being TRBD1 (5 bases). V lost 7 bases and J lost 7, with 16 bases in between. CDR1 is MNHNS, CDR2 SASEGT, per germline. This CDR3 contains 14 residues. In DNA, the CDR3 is TGTGCCAGCACATTCGAGCAGGGAATCGGGGAGCTGTTTTTT. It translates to CASTFEQGIGELFF.

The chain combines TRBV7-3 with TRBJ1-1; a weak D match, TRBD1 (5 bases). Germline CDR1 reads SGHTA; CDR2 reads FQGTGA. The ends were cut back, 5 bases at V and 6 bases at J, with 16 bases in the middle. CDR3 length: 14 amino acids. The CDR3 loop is CASSKGGEGAEAFF. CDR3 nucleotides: TGTGCCAGCAGCAAAGGAGGGGAGGGAGCTGAAGCTTTCTTT. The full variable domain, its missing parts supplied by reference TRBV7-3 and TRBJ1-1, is GAGVSQTPSNKVTEKGKYVELRCDPISGHTALYWYRQSLGQGPEFLIYFQGTGAADDSGLPNDRFFAVRPEGSVSTLKIQRTERGDSAVYLCASSKGGEGAEAFFGQGTRLTVV.

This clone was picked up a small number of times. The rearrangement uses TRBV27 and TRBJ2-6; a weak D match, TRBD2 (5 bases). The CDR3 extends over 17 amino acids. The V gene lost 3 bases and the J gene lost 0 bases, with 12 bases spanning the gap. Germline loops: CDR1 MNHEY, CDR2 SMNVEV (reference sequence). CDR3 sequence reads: CASSLFGRTSGANVLTF. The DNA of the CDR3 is TGTGCCAGCAGTTTGTTTGGGAGAACCTCTGGGGCCAACGTCCTGACTTTC.

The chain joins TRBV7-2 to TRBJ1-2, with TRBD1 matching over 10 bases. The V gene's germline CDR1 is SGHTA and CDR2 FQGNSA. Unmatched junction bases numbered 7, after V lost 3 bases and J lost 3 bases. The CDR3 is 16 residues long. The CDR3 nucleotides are TGTGCCAGCAGCTTCGGGGGACAGGGGATCGACTATGGCTACACCTTC. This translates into CASSFGGQGIDYGYTF. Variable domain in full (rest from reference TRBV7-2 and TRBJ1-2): GAGVSQSPSNKVTEKGKDVELRCDPISGHTALYWYRQSLGQGLEFLIYFQGNSAPDKSGLPSDRFSAERTGGSVSTLTIQRTQQEDSAVYLCASSFGGQGIDYGYTFGSGTRLTVV.

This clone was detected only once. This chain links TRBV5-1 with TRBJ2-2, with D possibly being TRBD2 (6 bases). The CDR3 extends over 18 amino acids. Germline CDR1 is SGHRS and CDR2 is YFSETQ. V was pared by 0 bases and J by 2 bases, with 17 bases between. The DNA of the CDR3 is TGCGCCAGCAGCTTGGAGGGTGGGGCTAGCGCCAACACCGGGGAGCTGTTTTTT. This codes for CASSLEGGASANTGELFF.

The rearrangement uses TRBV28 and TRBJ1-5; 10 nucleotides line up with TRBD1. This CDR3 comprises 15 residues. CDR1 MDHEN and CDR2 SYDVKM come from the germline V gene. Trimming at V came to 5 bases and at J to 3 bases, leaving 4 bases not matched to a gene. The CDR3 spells CASSMGQGINQPQHF. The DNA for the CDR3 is TGTGCCAGCAGTATGGGACAGGGGATCAATCAGCCCCAGCATTTT. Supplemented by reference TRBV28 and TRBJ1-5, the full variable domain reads DVKVTQSSRYLVKRTGEKVFLECVQDMDHENMFWYRQDPGLGLRLIYFSYDVKMKEKGDIPEGYSVSREKKERFSLILESASTNQTSMYLCASSMGQGINQPQHFGDGTRLSIL.

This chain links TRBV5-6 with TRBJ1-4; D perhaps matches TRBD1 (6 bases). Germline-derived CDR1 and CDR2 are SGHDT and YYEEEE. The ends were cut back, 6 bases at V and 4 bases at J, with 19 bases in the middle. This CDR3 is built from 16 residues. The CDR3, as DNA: TGTGCCAGCACGGCAATGGACAGCAACCTTAATGAAAAACTGTTTTTT. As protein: CASTAMDSNLNEKLFF.

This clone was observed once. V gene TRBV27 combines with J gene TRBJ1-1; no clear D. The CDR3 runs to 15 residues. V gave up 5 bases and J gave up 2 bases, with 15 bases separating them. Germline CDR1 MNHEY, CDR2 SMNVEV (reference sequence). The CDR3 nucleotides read TGTGCCAGCAGTCTCAAACCTGAGTTTAACACTGAAGCTTTCTTT. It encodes CASSLKPEFNTEAFF.

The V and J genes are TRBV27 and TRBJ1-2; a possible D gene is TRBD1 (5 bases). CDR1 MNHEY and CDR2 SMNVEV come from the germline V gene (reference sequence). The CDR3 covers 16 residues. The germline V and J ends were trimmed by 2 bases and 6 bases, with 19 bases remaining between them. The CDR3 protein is CASSLRQGGEADGYTF. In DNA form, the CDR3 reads TGTGCCAGCAGTTTACGGCAGGGAGGAGAAGCGGATGGCTACACCTTC.

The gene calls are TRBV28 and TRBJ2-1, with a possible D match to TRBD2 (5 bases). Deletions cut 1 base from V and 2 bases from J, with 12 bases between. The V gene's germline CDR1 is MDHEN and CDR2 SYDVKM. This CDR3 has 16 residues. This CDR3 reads CASSLLGLGAYNEQFF. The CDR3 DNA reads TGTGCCAGCAGTTTATTAGGACTTGGGGCCTACAATGAGCAGTTCTTC.

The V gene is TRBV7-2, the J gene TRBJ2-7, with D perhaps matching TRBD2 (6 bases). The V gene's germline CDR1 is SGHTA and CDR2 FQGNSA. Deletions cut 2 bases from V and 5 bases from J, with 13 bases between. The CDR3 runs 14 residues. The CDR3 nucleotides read TGTGCCAGCAGCTTATTGAGCGGGCAACACGAGCAGTACTTC. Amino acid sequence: CASSLLSGQHEQYF.

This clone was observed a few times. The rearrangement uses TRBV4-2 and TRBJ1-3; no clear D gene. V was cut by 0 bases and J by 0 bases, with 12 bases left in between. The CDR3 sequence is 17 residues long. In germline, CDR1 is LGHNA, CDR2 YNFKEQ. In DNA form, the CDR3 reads TGTGCCAGCAGCCAAGATGCGGGAGGGTTCTCTGGAAACACCATATATTTT. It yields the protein CASSQDAGGFSGNTIYF.

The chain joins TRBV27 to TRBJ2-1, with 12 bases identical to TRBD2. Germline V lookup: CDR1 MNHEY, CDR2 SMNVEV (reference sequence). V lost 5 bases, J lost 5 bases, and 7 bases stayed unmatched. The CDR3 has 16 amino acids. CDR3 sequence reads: CASSQRLAGANNEQFF. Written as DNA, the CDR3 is TGTGCCAGCAGTCAAAGACTAGCGGGGGCGAACAATGAGCAGTTCTTC.

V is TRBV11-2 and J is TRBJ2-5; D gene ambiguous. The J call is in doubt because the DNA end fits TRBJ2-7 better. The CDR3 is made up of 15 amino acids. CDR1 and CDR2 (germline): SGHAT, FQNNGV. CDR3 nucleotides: TGTGCCAGCAGCTTCTCACAGCTGAGCTCCTACGAGCAGTACTTC. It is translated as CASSFSQLSSYEQYF.

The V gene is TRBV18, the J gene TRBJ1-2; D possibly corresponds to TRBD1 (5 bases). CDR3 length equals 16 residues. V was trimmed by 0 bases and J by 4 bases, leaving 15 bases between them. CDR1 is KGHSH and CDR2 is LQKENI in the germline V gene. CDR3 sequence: CASSPPSTGGSYGYTF. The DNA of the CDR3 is TGTGCCAGCTCACCACCGAGTACGGGGGGAAGCTATGGCTACACCTTC.

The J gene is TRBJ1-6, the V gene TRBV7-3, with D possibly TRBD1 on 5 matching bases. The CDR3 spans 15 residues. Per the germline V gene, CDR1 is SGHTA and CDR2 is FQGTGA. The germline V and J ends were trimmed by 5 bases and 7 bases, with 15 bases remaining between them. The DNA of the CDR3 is TGTGCCAGCAGCCCCGAGGGAGGGGCCAATTCACCCCTCCACTTT. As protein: CASSPEGGANSPLHF.